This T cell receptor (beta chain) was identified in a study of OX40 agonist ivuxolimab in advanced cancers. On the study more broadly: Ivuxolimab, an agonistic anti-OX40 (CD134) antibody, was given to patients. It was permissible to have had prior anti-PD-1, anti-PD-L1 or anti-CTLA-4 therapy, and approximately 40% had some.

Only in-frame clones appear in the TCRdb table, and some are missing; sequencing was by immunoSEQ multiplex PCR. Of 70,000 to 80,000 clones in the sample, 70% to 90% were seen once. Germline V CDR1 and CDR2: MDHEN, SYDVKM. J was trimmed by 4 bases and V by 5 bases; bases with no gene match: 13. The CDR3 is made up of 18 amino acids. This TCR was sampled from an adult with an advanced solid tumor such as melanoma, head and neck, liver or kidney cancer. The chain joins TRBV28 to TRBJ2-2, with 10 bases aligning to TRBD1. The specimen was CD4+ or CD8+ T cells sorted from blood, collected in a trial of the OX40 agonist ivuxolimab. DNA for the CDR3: TGTGCCAGCAGTCCCGGGACAGGGGCCCCAAGAAGCACCGGGGAGCTGTTTTTT. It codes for CASSPGTGAPRSTGELFF.